This T cell receptor (beta chain) comes out of a study of CD8 T cells in ankylosing spondylitis. Regarding the study as a whole: Researchers reportedly found disease-linked clones significantly enriched in matched ankylosing spondylitis synovial fluid. Several of the motif variants were reported before in synovial fluid and blood from reactive arthritis. There was a TCR beta motif, made of roughly eight highly homologous variants, that appeared characteristic of ankylosing spondylitis blood.

This clonotype has at least ten counts. What it binds is not known. For TCR beta, libraries came from quantitative 5'-RACE with molecular barcodes. TCRdb used MiXCR to reprocess the 5' RACE reads, holding one entry per CDR3 protein. The data contain some 130,000 distinct CDR3 sequences, 6% to 8% of them singletons. The TCR was taken from a female donor with ankylosing spondylitis or in good health (not recorded which). The specimen was blood, either unsorted or a sorted T cell fraction (not recorded which).

CDR3 bases: TGCGCCAGCAGCCAAGATGAGCAGTACAATGAGCAGTTCTTC. Its translation is CASSQDEQYNEQFF. This chain connects TRBV4-3 to TRBJ2-1; D is ambiguous. CDR1 is LGHNA, CDR2 YSLEER, per germline. V lost 0 bases and J 4 bases, leaving 7 bases between the germline ends. CDR3 length: 14 residues.